One sample yielded the 15 T cell receptor beta chains listed below, sequenced in a study of CD8 T cells in ankylosing spondylitis. TCRdb re-called the 5' RACE reads through MiXCR, storing one row per CDR3 protein. The sample lists about 250,000 distinct CDR3 sequences, roughly 8% occurring once. Sequenced: blood, either unsorted or a sorted T cell fraction (not recorded which). The receptors here all came from a female donor with ankylosing spondylitis or in good health (not recorded which).

This clonotype has ten or more counts. This rearrangement joins TRBV5-1 to TRBJ1-2; D remains unclear. The CDR3 is 12 amino acids. CDR1 SGHRS and CDR2 YFSETQ come from the germline V gene. CDR3 sequence (DNA): TGCGCTAGCCTTGGAGAGGACTATGGCTACACCTTC. This gives the protein CASLGEDYGYTF.

This clonotype was found many times. The CDR3 sequence: CASSLGTFLDQPQHF. Written as DNA, the CDR3 is TGTGCCAGCAGCCTCGGGACTTTCCTAGATCAGCCCCAGCATTTT. The chain carries TRBV12-3 or TRBV12-4 and TRBJ1-5; possible D gene TRBD1, 5 bases. Trimming shortened V by 6 bases and J by 5 bases, and 17 bases separated the two germline ends. The CDR3 length is 15 residues.

This clonotype came up many times. The chain has TRBV5-1 and TRBJ2-1; the match to TRBD2 covers 10 bases. The junction had 3 bases not matched to a gene; V was cut back by 8 bases and J by 4 bases. CDR3 length: 13 amino acids. Looked up from germline, CDR1 is SGHRS and CDR2 is YFSETQ. CDR3 sequence (DNA): TGCGCCAGTCGACTAGCGGGTTACAATGAGCAGTTCTTC. Translating it yields CASRLAGYNEQFF.

In its sample, this clonotype was seen many times. The rearrangement joins TRBV7-2 to TRBJ2-5; D unresolved. In germline, CDR1 is SGHTA, CDR2 FQGNSA. Trimming took off 5 bases at V and 10 bases at J, with 17 bases between the two ends. This CDR3 is 13 amino acids long. CDR3 amino acids: CASSPRTVWGQYF. The CDR3 DNA follows: TGTGCCAGCAGCCCCCGAACCGTTTGGGGCCAGTACTTC.

About this clonotype: A much more abundant neighbour one base away suggests this may be a read error. V usage is TRBV5-4 and J usage is TRBJ1-2; D is possibly TRBD1 (6 bases). Per germline, CDR1 SGHNT and CDR2 YYREEE (reference sequence). The length of the CDR3 is 14 residues. Trimming removed 0 bases from V and 6 bases from J, with 12 bases in between. The CDR3 is CASSLDFEGDGYTF. In nucleotides, the CDR3 is TGTGCCAGCAGCTTGGATTTCGAGGGGGATGGCTACACCTTC.

There are many counts of this clonotype. V gene TRBV28 combines with J gene TRBJ2-2; D not resolved. The CDR3 covers 12 residues. Per germline, CDR1 MDHEN and CDR2 SYDVKM. The V gene lost 1 base and the J gene lost 6 bases, with 3 bases spanning the gap. The CDR3 loop is CASSLYPGELFF. The DNA for the CDR3 is TGTGCCAGCAGTTTATATCCCGGGGAGCTGTTTTTT.

The chain employs TRBV15 and TRBJ2-1, with TRBD1 as a possible D gene (6 bases). The ends were cut back, 2 bases at V and 10 bases at J, with 27 bases in the middle. In germline, CDR1 is LNHNV, CDR2 YYDKDF (reference sequence). The CDR3 is 18 amino acids. The CDR3 DNA reads as TGTGCCACCAGCAGATACAGGGTACTCGAGTTGCTGGGGCACGAGCAGTTCTTC. Translation gives CATSRYRVLELLGHEQFF. The whole variable domain, remainder taken from reference TRBV15 and TRBJ2-1, is DAMVIQNPRYQVTQFGKPVTLSCSQTLNHNVMYWYQQKSSQAPKLLFHYYDKDFNNEADTPDNFQSRRPNTSFCFLDIRSPGLGDTAMYLCATSRYRVLELLGHEQFFGPGTRLTVL.

There are many counts of this clonotype. The chain recombines TRBV12-3 or TRBV12-4 with TRBJ2-7; D is perhaps TRBD1 or TRBD2 (6 bases each). This CDR3 has 14 residues. V was pared by 6 bases and J by 2 bases, with 14 bases between. CDR3 nucleotide sequence: TGTGCCAGCAGGCGGGACACATTGACCTACGAGCAGTACTTC. This sequence encodes CASRRDTLTYEQYF.

This clonotype was seen at least ten times. The chain has TRBV6-1 and TRBJ1-1, with D perhaps matching TRBD1 (5 bases). Trimming took 5 bases from V and 6 from J, leaving 13 bases between them. CDR3 length: 13 amino acids. Germline CDR1 and CDR2: MNHNS and SASEGT. CDR3 sequence reads: CASSQALGPEAFF. CDR3 bases: TGTGCCAGCAGTCAGGCCTTGGGGCCTGAAGCTTTCTTT.

This clonotype was found many times. The V gene is TRBV5-1, the J gene TRBJ1-1; no firm D call. The CDR3 contains 15 residues. Germline V gene data show CDR1 as SGHRS and CDR2 as YFSETQ. V lost 4 bases and J 1 base, leaving 14 bases between the germline ends. The CDR3 reads CASSVFREGNTEAFF. CDR3 DNA sequence: TGCGCCAGCAGCGTATTCCGCGAGGGGAACACTGAAGCTTTCTTT.

In its sample, this clonotype was seen many times. This chain uses TRBV15 with TRBJ2-1; perhaps TRBD2 as D (5 bases). This CDR3 spans 15 amino acids. Trimming shortened V by 1 base and J by 7 bases, and 14 bases separated the two germline ends. CDR1 is LNHNV and CDR2 is YYDKDF in the germline V gene (reference sequence). The CDR3 here is CATSRGVAPRNEQFF. The CDR3, as DNA: TGTGCCACCAGCAGAGGAGTAGCGCCAAGGAATGAGCAGTTCTTC.

This clonotype was detected ten times or more. This rearrangement joins TRBV6-2 or TRBV6-3 to TRBJ2-1; D gene uncertain. V shed 2 bases and J shed 0 bases, with 11 bases lying between them. The CDR3 covers 16 residues. In germline, CDR1 is MNHEY, CDR2 SVGEGT. The CDR3 nucleotides are TGTGCCAGCAGTTACGCCGGGCTGGTCTCCTACAATGAGCAGTTCTTC. The encoded protein is CASSYAGLVSYNEQFF.

The sample holds many counts of this clonotype. The chain has TRBV20-1 and TRBJ2-1; 11 bases match TRBD2. The J segment lost 1 base and the V segment lost 5 bases, leaving 10 bases of the junction unmatched. The germline gives CDR1 DFQATT, CDR2 SNEGSKA (reference sequence). This CDR3 has 17 amino acids. The CDR3 bases are TGCAGTGCTTCTGAACTAGCGGGAGTCGCGTCCTACAATGAGCAGTTCTTC. It yields the protein CSASELAGVASYNEQFF.

In its sample, this clonotype was seen a few times. V usage is TRBV5-4 and J usage is TRBJ2-3; D unresolved. Germline CDR1 reads SGHNT; CDR2 reads YYREEE (reference sequence). Trimming left V 1 base short and J 2 bases short, with 5 bases between. The CDR3 spans 13 residues. The CDR3 spells CASSLINTDTQYF. CDR3 nucleotide sequence: TGTGCCAGCAGCTTGATTAACACAGATACGCAGTATTTT.

This clonotype was seen many times. CDR3 residues: CSALLSRDGNTIYF. DNA for the CDR3: TGCAGTGCTCTTTTGAGCAGGGACGGAAACACCATATATTTT. The genes are TRBV20-1 and TRBJ1-3, with D tentatively TRBD1 (5 bases). There are 14 residues in the CDR3. Germline CDR1 DFQATT, CDR2 SNEGSKA (reference sequence). V was trimmed by 5 bases and J by 4 bases, leaving 15 bases between them.